What follows are 23 T cell receptor beta chains derived from one specimen sequenced in a study of identifying expanded T cells in peripheral blood. The table came from immunoSEQ multiplex PCR; TCRdb's copy has only in-frame clones and leaves some out. The sample has roughly 100,000 clones; around 89% are singletons. Material: blood. Source of these receptors: a person aged 18 to 69 in good health.

The rearrangement uses TRBV19 and TRBJ1-2, with 12 bases identical to TRBD1. The V and J ends lost 7 bases and 4 bases, in that order; junction bases with no gene match: 4. The CDR3 has 14 amino acids. Germline-derived CDR1 and CDR2 are LNHDA and SQIVND (reference sequence). CDR3 nucleotides: TGTGCCAGTAAAGGGACAGGGGGCGTCTATGGCTACACCTTC. It translates to CASKGTGGVYGYTF.

The chain joins TRBV9 to TRBJ2-7, with D unresolved. Germline V gene lookup returns CDR1 SGDLS and CDR2 YYNGEE. Trimming cost V 0 bases and J 0 bases, with 7 bases left between them. CDR3 size: 14 residues. The CDR3 sequence is CASSVGQNSYEQYF. As DNA, the CDR3 is TGTGCCAGCAGCGTAGGCCAGAACTCCTACGAGCAGTACTTC. Using reference TRBV9 and TRBJ2-7 for the parts outside the CDR3, the full variable domain is DSGVTQTPKHLITATGQRVTLRCSPRSGDLSVYWYQQSLDQGLQFLIQYYNGEERAKGNILERFSAQQFPDLHSELNLSSLELGDSALYFCASSVGQNSYEQYFGPGTRLTVT.

As regards this clone: Other DNA variants within this sample encode the same CDR3. The chain couples TRBV5-1 to TRBJ2-7; possibly TRBD2 for D (6 bases). Trimming cost V 3 bases and J 1 base, with 14 bases left between them. The CDR3 covers 15 residues. In germline, CDR1 is SGHRS, CDR2 YFSETQ. This CDR3 is CASSYDSGGSYEQYF. The CDR3 DNA follows: TGCGCCAGCAGCTACGATAGCGGAGGTTCCTACGAGCAGTACTTC.

V gene TRBV18 combines with J gene TRBJ1-1; the D gene is possibly TRBD1 (5 bases). This CDR3 has 14 residues. Trimming stripped 2 bases from V and 0 bases from J, with 7 bases between. Germline lookup yields CDR1 KGHSH and CDR2 LQKENI. CDR3: CASSPDSLNTEAFF. The CDR3, as DNA: TGTGCCAGCTCACCAGACAGCTTGAACACTGAAGCTTTCTTT.

As to this clone: The junction differs from germline at one of its ends, possibly a read error. The chain joins TRBV20-1 to TRBJ1-4; no clear D. The CDR3 length is 11 residues. CDR1 and CDR2 from the germline V gene are DFQATT and SNEGSKA (reference sequence). CDR3 bases: TGCAGTGCTGCAACAAATGAAAAACTGTTTTTT. It codes for CSAATNEKLFF.

The chain links TRBV5-6 to TRBJ2-7; 9 bases are a match to TRBD2. Germline loops: CDR1 SGHDT, CDR2 YYEEEE. The CDR3 is 14 residues long. With 2 bases clipped from V and 4 bases from J, the junction kept 4 bases outside the gene matches. CDR3 region: CASSFASGAYEQYF. CDR3 DNA sequence: TGTGCCAGCAGCTTTGCTAGCGGGGCTTACGAGCAGTACTTC.

V gene TRBV29-1 combines with J gene TRBJ2-7, with no clear D. This CDR3 comprises 12 residues. Trimming removed 8 bases at V and 2 bases at J, with 13 bases between. CDR1 is SQVTM and CDR2 is ANQGSEA in the germline V gene. The CDR3 loop is CSTGERPYEQYF. As DNA, the CDR3 is TGCAGCACTGGGGAACGACCCTACGAGCAGTACTTC.

The chain links TRBV28 to TRBJ2-1; TRBD1 might be the D (6 bases). Deletions cut 6 bases from V and 7 bases from J, with 13 bases between. This CDR3 comprises 13 residues. Germline V lookup: CDR1 MDHEN, CDR2 SYDVKM. The CDR3 spells CASSGQLRNEQFF. The CDR3 DNA sequence: TGTGCCAGCAGCGGACAGCTAAGGAATGAGCAGTTCTTC. Full variable domain (outside the CDR3, taken from reference TRBV28 and TRBJ2-1): DVKVTQSSRYLVKRTGEKVFLECVQDMDHENMFWYRQDPGLGLRLIYFSYDVKMKEKGDIPEGYSVSREKKERFSLILESASTNQTSMYLCASSGQLRNEQFFGPGTRLTVL.

This chain links TRBV13 with TRBJ2-7, with 7 bases lining up with TRBD1. Germline V gene sequence: CDR1 PRHDT, CDR2 FYEKMQ (reference sequence). With V trimmed by 0 bases and J by 4 bases, 3 bases remained unmatched. The CDR3 is 14 residues long. This CDR3 is CASSLGRGQYEQYF. CDR3 DNA: TGTGCCAGCAGCTTAGGGAGGGGGCAGTACGAGCAGTACTTC.

The J gene is TRBJ2-1, the V gene TRBV4-2; unclear D gene. Per germline, CDR1 LGHNA and CDR2 YNFKEQ. The CDR3 loop spans 16 amino acids. V dropped 3 bases and J dropped 0 bases, with 12 bases sitting between them. The CDR3 nucleotides read TGTGCCAGCAGCCAGGTATCCCGAAGCTCCTACAATGAGCAGTTCTTC. Protein product: CASSQVSRSSYNEQFF.

This chain connects TRBV7-9 to TRBJ1-1; 7 bases fit TRBD1. Germline-derived CDR1 and CDR2 are SEHNR and FQNEAQ (reference sequence). J was trimmed by 0 bases and V by 5 bases; bases with no gene match: 12. The CDR3 is 17 residues long. CDR3 DNA: TGTGCCAGCAGCCCCCAGACAGGGTGGGGGGTGAACACTGAAGCTTTCTTT. As protein: CASSPQTGWGVNTEAFF.

This chain's CDR3 is CASSRGTSGSRETQYF. The CDR3 DNA sequence: TGTGCCAGCAGTCGAGGGACTAGCGGGAGCCGGGAGACCCAGTACTTC. The V gene is TRBV2, the J gene TRBJ2-5, with 14 bases that match TRBD2. The V and J ends lost 5 bases and 5 bases, in that order; junction bases with no gene match: 7. CDR3 length: 16 amino acids. The V gene's germline CDR1 is SNHLY and CDR2 FYNNEI.

J is TRBJ2-4 and V is TRBV2; 9 nucleotides match TRBD1. Germline V CDR1 and CDR2: SNHLY, FYNNEI. Germline trimming cut 4 bases from V and 8 bases from J; bases unmatched to any gene: 6. The CDR3 loop spans 14 amino acids. The CDR3 DNA sequence: TGTGCCAGCAGTGGAGGACAGGGGCGGGACATTCAGTACTTC. Residues: CASSGGQGRDIQYF. The full variable domain, in which reference TRBV2 and TRBJ2-4 provide the parts outside the CDR3, is EPEVTQTPSHQVTQMGQEVILRCVPISNHLYFYWYRQILGQKVEFLVSFYNNEISEKSEIFDDQFSVERPDGSNFTLKIRSTKLEDSAMYFCASSGGQGRDIQYFGAGTRLSVL.

This clone was detected only once. The chain employs TRBV19 and TRBJ1-6; D is ambiguous. The V and J ends lost 3 bases and 10 bases respectively, with 19 bases between them. Germline V gene data show CDR1 as LNHDA and CDR2 as SQIVND (reference sequence). This CDR3 has 16 amino acids. CDR3: CASSIFGPGGESPLHF. The DNA for the CDR3 is TGTGCCAGTAGTATTTTTGGTCCGGGAGGAGAGTCACCCCTCCACTTT.

The V and J genes are TRBV5-1 and TRBJ2-7; no reliable D call. Germline lookup yields CDR1 SGHRS and CDR2 YFSETQ. The length of the CDR3 is 12 residues. Trimming stripped 3 bases from V and 0 bases from J, with 4 bases between. Here the CDR3 DNA reads TGCGCCAGCAGCTCGTACTCCTACGAGCAGTACTTC. Translation gives CASSSYSYEQYF.

The rearrangement uses TRBV18 and TRBJ1-2; D is possibly TRBD1 (6 bases). The germline V gene has CDR1 KGHSH and CDR2 LQKENI. CDR3 length: 13 amino acids. V lost 5 bases and J lost 4, with 11 bases in between. The CDR3 sequence is CASSLDSSYGYTF. In DNA form, the CDR3 reads TGTGCCAGCTCATTGGACAGCTCCTATGGCTACACCTTC.

This chain uses TRBV19 with TRBJ2-7; maybe TRBD1 (6 bases). The CDR3 extends over 13 amino acids. Germline V CDR1 and CDR2: LNHDA, SQIVND (reference sequence). The V end was cut by 5 bases, the J end by 2 bases, with 10 bases between. The CDR3 DNA follows: TGTGCCAGTAGTGGTAACAGGGCCTACGAGCAGTACTTC. This codes for CASSGNRAYEQYF.

The chain couples TRBV7-2 to TRBJ2-4, with D unclear. Trimming shortened V by 1 base and J by 7 bases, and 11 bases separated the two germline ends. The CDR3 spans 14 residues. CDR1 SGHTA and CDR2 FQGNSA come from the germline V gene. CDR3 loop: CASSLGPIGNIQYF. Written as DNA, the CDR3 is TGTGCCAGCAGCTTAGGTCCCATAGGGAACATTCAGTACTTC. Based on the CDR3 plus reference TRBV7-2 and TRBJ2-4, the full variable domain is GAGVSQSPSNKVTEKGKDVELRCDPISGHTALYWYRQSLGQGLEFLIYFQGNSAPDKSGLPSDRFSAERTGGSVSTLTIQRTQQEDSAVYLCASSLGPIGNIQYFGAGTRLSVL.

V usage is TRBV29-1 and J usage is TRBJ2-5; TRBD1 might be the D (6 bases). Germline V lookup: CDR1 SQVTM, CDR2 ANQGSEA. The CDR3 loop spans 13 amino acids. V was shortened by 3 bases and J by 3 bases, with 11 bases between the two germline ends. Written as DNA, the CDR3 is TGCAGCGTTGATCGGGACAACGAAGAGACCCAGTACTTC. As protein: CSVDRDNEETQYF.

CDR3 amino acids: CASSLGQLPGEGYTF. In DNA, the CDR3 is TGTGCCAGCAGCTTAGGGCAGCTCCCAGGGGAAGGCTACACCTTC. The chain uses TRBV5-8 and TRBJ1-2, with D perhaps matching TRBD1 (6 bases). The germline V and J ends were trimmed by 2 bases and 8 bases, with 19 bases remaining between them. Germline CDR1 reads SGHTS; CDR2 reads YDEGEE. The CDR3 runs 15 residues. Full variable domain (rest looked up from reference TRBV5-8 and TRBJ1-2): EAGVTQSPTHLIKTRGQQATLRCSPISGHTSVYWYQQALGLGLQFLLWYDEGEERNRGNFPPRFSGRQFPNYSSELNVNALELEDSALYLCASSLGQLPGEGYTFGSGTRLTVV.

This rearrangement joins TRBV19 to TRBJ1-5, with D possibly being TRBD1 (6 bases). The V and J ends lost 7 bases and 1 base respectively, with 14 bases between them. CDR3 length: 15 amino acids. Looked up from germline, CDR1 is LNHDA and CDR2 is SQIVND (reference sequence). CDR3 sequence (DNA): TGTGCCAGTACCCTCCCTGGGGGCAGCAATCAGCCCCAGCATTTT. Translated, it gives CASTLPGGSNQPQHF. The entire variable domain, with the rest obtained from reference TRBV19 and TRBJ1-5, is as follows: DGGITQSPKYLFRKEGQNVTLSCEQNLNHDAMYWYRQDPGQGLRLIYYSQIVNDFQKGDIAEGYSVSREKKESFPLTVTSAQKNPTAFYLCASTLPGGSNQPQHFGDGTRLSIL.

V gene TRBV4-1 combines with J gene TRBJ2-3; 9 bases match TRBD2. The junction had 7 bases not matched to a gene; V was cut back by 6 bases and J by 3 bases. Germline loops: CDR1 MGHRA, CDR2 YSYEKL. The CDR3 is 15 residues long. Written as DNA, the CDR3 is TGCGCCAGCAGGCGAGGACTAGCGCCTACAGATACGCAGTATTTT. As protein: CASRRGLAPTDTQYF.

The chain joins TRBV19 to TRBJ2-7; TRBD1 or TRBD2 may be the D gene (6 bases each). V was trimmed by 6 bases and J by 1 base, leaving 16 bases between them. Germline lookup yields CDR1 LNHDA and CDR2 SQIVND (reference sequence). The CDR3 loop spans 15 amino acids. DNA of the CDR3: TGTGCCAGTAGGGGGGGCGTGGACAGTTCCTACGAGCAGTACTTC. It specifies CASRGGVDSSYEQYF.